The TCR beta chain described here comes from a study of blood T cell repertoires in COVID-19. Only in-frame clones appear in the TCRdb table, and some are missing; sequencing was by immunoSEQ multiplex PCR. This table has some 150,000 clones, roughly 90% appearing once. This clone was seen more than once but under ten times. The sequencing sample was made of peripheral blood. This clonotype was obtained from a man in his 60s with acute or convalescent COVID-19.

DNA of the CDR3: TGTGCCTGGAATAGGGACAGGGGCAATCAGCCCCAGCATTTT. Translated, it gives CAWNRDRGNQPQHF. The chain couples TRBV30 to TRBJ1-5, with 9 bases identical to TRBD1. This CDR3 is built from 14 residues. The germline V gene encodes CDR1 GTSNPN and CDR2 SVGIG (reference sequence). After removal of 4 bases from V and 2 bases from J, the junction contained 3 bases not matched to a gene.